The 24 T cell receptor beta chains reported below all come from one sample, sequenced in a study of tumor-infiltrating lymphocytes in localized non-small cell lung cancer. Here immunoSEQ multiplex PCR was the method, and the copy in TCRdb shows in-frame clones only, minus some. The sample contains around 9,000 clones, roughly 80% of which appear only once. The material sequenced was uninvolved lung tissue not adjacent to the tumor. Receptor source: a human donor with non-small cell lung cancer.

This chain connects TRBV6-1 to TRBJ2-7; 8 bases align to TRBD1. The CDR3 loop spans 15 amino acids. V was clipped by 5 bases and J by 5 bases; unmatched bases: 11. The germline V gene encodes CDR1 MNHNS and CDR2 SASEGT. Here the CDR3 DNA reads TGTGCCAGCAGTCCGAATCAGGGGGCCTCGGACGAGCAGTACTTC. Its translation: CASSPNQGASDEQYF.

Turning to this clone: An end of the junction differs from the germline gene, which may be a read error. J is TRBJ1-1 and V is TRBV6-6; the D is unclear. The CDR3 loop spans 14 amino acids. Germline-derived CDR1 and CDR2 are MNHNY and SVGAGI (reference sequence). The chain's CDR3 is CASTYGPGNPEAFF. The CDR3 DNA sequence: TGTGCCAGCACCTATGGCCCGGGGAACCCTGAAGCTTTCTTT.

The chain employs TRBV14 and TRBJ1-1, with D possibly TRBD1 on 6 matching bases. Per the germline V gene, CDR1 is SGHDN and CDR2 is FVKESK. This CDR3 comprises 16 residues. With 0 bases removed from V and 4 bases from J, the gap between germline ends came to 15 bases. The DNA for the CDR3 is TGTGCCAGCAGCCAAGATGGGGGGGGCACGCGCACTGAAGCTTTCTTT. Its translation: CASSQDGGGTRTEAFF.

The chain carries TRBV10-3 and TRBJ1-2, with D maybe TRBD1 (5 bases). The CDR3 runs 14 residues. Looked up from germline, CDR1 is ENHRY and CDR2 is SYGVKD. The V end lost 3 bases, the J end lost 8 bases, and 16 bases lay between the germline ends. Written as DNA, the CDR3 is TGTGCCATCAGTGATAGGAGGGGTCAAGAGGGCTACACCTTC. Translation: CAISDRRGQEGYTF.

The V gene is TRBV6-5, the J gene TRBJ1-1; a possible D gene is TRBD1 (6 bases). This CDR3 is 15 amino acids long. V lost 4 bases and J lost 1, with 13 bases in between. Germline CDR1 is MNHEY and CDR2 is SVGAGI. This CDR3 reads CASSWAGQGNTEAFF. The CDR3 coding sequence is TGTGCCAGCAGTTGGGCGGGACAAGGGAACACTGAAGCTTTCTTT.

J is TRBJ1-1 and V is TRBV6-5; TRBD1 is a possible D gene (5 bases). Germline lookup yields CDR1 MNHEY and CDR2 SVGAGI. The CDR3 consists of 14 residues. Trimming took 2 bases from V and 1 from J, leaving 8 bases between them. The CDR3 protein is CASSYRGPNTEAFF. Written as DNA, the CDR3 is TGTGCCAGCAGTTACAGGGGCCCGAACACTGAAGCTTTCTTT.

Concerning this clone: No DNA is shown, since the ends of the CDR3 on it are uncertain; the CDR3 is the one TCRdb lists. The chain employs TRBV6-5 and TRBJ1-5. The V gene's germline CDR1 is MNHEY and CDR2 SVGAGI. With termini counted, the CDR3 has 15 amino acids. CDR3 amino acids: CASSSSGDSNQPQHF.

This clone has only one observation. CDR3 region: CASSIVGRAGVTEAFF. The CDR3 DNA follows: TGTGCCAGTAGTATCGTAGGACGGGCGGGCGTCACTGAAGCTTTCTTT. V gene TRBV19 combines with J gene TRBJ1-1; D is ambiguous. The ends were cut back, 3 bases at V and 4 bases at J, with 18 bases in the middle. The CDR3 is made up of 16 amino acids. Germline values: CDR1 LNHDA, CDR2 SQIVND (reference sequence). The variable domain in full, with the rest retrieved from reference TRBV19 and TRBJ1-1, is DGGITQSPKYLFRKEGQNVTLSCEQNLNHDAMYWYRQDPGQGLRLIYYSQIVNDFQKGDIAEGYSVSREKKESFPLTVTSAQKNPTAFYLCASSIVGRAGVTEAFFGQGTRLTVV.

The CDR3 nucleotides read TGTGCCAGCAGCTTAGAATTCGGAACAGGTCTAGGTAATGAGCAGTTCTTC. Translating it yields CASSLEFGTGLGNEQFF. The chain employs TRBV11-2 and TRBJ2-1, with D possibly TRBD1 on 5 matching bases. Per germline, CDR1 SGHAT and CDR2 FQNNGV. V dropped 0 bases and J dropped 7 bases, with 19 bases sitting between them. The length of the CDR3 is 17 residues.

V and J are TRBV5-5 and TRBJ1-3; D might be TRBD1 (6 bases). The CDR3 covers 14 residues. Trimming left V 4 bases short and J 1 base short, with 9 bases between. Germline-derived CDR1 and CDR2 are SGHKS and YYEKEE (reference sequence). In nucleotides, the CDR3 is TGTGCCAGCAGCGTGACAGGTTCTGGAAACACCATATATTTT. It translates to CASSVTGSGNTIYF.

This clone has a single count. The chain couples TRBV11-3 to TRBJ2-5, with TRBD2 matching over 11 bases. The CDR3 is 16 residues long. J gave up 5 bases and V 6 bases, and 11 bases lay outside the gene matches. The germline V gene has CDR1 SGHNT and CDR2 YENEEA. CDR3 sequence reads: CASSTLAGGTRETQYF. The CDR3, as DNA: TGTGCCAGCAGTACTCTAGCGGGGGGCACCAGGGAGACCCAGTACTTC.

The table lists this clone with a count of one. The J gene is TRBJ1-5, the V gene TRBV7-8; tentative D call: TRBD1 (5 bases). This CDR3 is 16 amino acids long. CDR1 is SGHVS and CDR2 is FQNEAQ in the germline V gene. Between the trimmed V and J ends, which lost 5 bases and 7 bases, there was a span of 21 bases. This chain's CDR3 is CASSPREGRLGQPQHF. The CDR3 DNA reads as TGTGCCAGCAGCCCGCGGGAGGGGCGCCTTGGGCAGCCCCAGCATTTT.

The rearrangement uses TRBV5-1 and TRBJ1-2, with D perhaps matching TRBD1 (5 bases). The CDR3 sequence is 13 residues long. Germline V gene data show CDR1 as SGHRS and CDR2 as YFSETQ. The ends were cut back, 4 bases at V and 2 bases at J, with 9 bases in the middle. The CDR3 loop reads CASSPAGNYGYTF. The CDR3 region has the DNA TGCGCCAGCAGCCCAGCAGGGAACTATGGCTACACCTTC.

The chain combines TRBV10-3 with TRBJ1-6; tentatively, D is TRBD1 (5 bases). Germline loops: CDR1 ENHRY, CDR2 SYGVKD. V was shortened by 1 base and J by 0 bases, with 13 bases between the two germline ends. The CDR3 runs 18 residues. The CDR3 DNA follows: TGTGCCATCAGTGAGTGGAGGGGTTACAGCTCCTATAATTCACCCCTCCACTTT. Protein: CAISEWRGYSSYNSPLHF.

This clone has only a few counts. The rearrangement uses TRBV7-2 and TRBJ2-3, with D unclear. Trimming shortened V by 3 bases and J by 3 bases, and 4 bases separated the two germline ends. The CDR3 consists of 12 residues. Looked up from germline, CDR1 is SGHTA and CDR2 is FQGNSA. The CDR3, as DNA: TGTGCCAGCAGCTTTAGAACAGATACGCAGTATTTT. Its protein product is CASSFRTDTQYF.

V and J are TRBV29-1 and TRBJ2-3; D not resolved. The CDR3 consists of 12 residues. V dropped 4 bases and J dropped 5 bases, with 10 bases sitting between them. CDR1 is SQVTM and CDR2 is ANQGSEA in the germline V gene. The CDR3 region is CSVGSDLDTQYF. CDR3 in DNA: TGCAGCGTTGGGTCGGATTTAGATACGCAGTATTTT.

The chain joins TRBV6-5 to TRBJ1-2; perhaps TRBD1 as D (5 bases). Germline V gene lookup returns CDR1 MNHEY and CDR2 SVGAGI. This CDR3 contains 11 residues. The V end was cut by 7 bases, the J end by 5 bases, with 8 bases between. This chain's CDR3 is CASTEGYGYTF. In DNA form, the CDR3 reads TGTGCCAGCACCGAGGGGTATGGCTACACCTTC.

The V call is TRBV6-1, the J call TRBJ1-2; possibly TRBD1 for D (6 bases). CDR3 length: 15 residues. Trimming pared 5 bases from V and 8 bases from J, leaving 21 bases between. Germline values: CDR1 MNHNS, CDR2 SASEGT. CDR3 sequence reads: CASSSGPAGVEGYTF. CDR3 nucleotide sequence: TGTGCCAGCAGTTCTGGCCCGGCAGGGGTGGAGGGCTACACCTTC.

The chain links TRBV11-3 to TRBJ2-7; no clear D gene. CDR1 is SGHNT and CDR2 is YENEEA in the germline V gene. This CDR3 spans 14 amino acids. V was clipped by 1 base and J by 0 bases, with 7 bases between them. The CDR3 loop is CASSLVHSSYEQYF. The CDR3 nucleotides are TGTGCCAGCAGCTTAGTACACAGCTCCTACGAGCAGTACTTC.

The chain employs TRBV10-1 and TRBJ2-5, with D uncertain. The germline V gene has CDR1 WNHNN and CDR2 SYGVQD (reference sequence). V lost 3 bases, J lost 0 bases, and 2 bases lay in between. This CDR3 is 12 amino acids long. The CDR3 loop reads CASSDYQETQYF. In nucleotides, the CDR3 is TGCGCCAGCAGTGACTACCAAGAGACCCAGTACTTC.

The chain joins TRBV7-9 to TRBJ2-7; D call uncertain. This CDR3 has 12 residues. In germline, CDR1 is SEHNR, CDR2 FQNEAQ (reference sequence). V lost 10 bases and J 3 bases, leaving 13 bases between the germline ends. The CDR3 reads CATHSLLYEQYF. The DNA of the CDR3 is TGTGCCACCCACAGTCTCCTCTACGAGCAGTACTTC.

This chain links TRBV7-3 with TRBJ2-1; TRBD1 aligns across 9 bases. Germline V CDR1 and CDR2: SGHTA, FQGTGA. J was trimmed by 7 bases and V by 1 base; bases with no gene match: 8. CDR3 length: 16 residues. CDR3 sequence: CASSLSRDRVKNEQFF. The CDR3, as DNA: TGTGCCAGCAGCTTAAGCCGGGACAGGGTGAAGAATGAGCAGTTCTTC.

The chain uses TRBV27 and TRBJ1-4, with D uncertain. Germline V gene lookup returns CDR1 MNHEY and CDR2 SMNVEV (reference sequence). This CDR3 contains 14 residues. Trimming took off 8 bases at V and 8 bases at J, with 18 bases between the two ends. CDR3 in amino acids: CASARWEGGEKLFF. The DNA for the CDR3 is TGTGCCAGCGCCCGATGGGAGGGTGGAGAAAAACTGTTTTTT.

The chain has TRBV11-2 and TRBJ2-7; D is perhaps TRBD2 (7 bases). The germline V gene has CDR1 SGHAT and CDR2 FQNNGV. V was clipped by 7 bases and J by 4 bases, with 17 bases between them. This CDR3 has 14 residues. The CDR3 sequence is CASTFGRGDYEQYF. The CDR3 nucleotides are TGTGCCAGCACGTTTGGGAGGGGGGATTACGAGCAGTACTTC.